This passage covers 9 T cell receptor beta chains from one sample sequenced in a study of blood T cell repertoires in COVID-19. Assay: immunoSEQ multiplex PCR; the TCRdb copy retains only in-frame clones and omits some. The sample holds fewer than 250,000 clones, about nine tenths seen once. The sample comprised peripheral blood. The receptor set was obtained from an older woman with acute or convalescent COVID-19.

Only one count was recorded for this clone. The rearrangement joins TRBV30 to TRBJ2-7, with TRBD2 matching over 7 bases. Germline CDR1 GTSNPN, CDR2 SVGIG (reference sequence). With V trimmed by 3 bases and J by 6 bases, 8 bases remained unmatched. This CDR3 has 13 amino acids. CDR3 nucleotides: TGTGCCTGGAGGGGGCAGCCGGGAGGCGAGCAGTACTTC. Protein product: CAWRGQPGGEQYF.

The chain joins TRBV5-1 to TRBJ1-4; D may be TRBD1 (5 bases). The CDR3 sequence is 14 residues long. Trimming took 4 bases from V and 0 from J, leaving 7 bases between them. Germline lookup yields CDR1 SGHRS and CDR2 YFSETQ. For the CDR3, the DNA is TGCGCCAGCAGCACAGGATCAACTAATGAAAAACTGTTTTTT. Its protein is CASSTGSTNEKLFF.

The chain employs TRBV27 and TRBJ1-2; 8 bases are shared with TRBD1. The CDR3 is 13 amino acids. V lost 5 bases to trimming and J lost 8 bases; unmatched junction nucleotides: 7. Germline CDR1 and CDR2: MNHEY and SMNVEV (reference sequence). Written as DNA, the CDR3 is TGTGCCAGCAGTCCAACGGACAGGGACGGCTACACCTTC. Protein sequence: CASSPTDRDGYTF.

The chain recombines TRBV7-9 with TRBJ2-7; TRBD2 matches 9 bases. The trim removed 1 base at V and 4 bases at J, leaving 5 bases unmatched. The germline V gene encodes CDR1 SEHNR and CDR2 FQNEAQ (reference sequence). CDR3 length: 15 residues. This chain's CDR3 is CASSLGASGIYEQYF. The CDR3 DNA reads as TGTGCCAGCAGCTTAGGGGCTAGCGGGATATACGAGCAGTACTTC.

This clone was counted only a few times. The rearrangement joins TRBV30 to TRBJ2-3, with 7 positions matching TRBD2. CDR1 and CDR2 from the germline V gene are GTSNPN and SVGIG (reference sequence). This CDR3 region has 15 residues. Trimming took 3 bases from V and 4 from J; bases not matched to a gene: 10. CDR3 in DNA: TGTGCCTGGAGGTCCTGGGGGAGGGTGGCAGATACGCAGTATTTT. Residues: CAWRSWGRVADTQYF.

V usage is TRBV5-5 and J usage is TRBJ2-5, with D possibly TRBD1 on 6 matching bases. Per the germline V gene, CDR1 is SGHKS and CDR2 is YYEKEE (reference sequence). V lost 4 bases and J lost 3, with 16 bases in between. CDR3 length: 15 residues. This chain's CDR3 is CASSHGGQRKETQYF. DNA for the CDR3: TGTGCCAGCAGCCACGGAGGACAGCGGAAAGAGACCCAGTACTTC.

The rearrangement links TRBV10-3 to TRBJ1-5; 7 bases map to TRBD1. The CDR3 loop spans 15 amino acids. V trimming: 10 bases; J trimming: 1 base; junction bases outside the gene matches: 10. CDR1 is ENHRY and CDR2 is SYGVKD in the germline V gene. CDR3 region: CATQGMGRSNQPQHF. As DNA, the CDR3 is TGTGCCACACAGGGGATGGGAAGGAGCAATCAGCCCCAGCATTTT.

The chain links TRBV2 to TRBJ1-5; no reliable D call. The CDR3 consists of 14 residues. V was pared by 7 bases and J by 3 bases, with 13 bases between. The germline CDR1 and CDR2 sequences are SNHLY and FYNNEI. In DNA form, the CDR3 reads TGTGCCAGCACAGGTAGGATCAACAATCAGCCCCAGCATTTT. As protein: CASTGRINNQPQHF.

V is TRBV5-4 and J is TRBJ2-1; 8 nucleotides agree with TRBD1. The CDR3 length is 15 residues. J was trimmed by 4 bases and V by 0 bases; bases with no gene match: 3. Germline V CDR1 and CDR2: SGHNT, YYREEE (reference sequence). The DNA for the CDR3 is TGTGCCAGCAGCTTGGACAGGGGGACATACAATGAGCAGTTCTTC. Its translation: CASSLDRGTYNEQFF.